This T cell receptor beta chain was identified in a study of blood T cell repertoires in COVID-19. On the study more broadly: Samples came from the United States, Italy and Spain, spanning acute and convalescent COVID-19.

Libraries were prepared by immunoSEQ multiplex PCR; TCRdb keeps only in-frame clonotypes and omits some of them. This sample carries approximately 390,000 clones, approximately 87% of them seen once, and the ten largest clones take about 9.4%. This study enrolled people aged about 18 to 90 from about two dozen US geographic areas. CDR1 is KGHDR, CDR2 SFDVKD, per germline. Germline trimming cut 7 bases from V and 5 bases from J; bases unmatched to any gene: 3. This CDR3 is built from 13 residues. The sequenced sample was PBMCs or T cells enriched from blood (not recorded which). The chain has TRBV24-1 and TRBJ1-1; 10 positions match TRBD1. The TCR comes from a woman aged 50 to 60 who had recovered from COVID-19. For the CDR3, the DNA is TGTGCCACCAGGGGACAGGGGAATACTGAAGCTTTCTTT. It encodes CATRGQGNTEAFF.